This paragraph reports one TCR beta chain. This entry belongs to a study of T cell changes during pregnancy in multiple sclerosis. Germline loops: CDR1 MDHEN, CDR2 SYDVKM. The V gene end was trimmed by 4 bases and the J gene end by 8 bases; junction bases not matched to a gene: 20. The CDR3 runs 18 residues. Measured with immunoSEQ multiplex PCR; TCRdb has only the in-frame clones, and not every one. The sample has some 43,000 clones, 90% to 95% seen once. The sample in question was CD8+ T cells from peripheral blood mononuclear cells, obtained in the third trimester of pregnancy. The receptor comes from a female donor with multiple sclerosis, enrolled in a pregnancy study. The rearrangement links TRBV28 to TRBJ1-5, with 7 bases matching TRBD1. This CDR3 is CASSSRSGRQGRREPQHF. The CDR3 DNA sequence: TGTGCCAGCAGTTCGAGATCCGGGCGACAGGGCCGTAGGGAGCCCCAGCATTTT. Drawing the rest from reference TRBV28 and TRBJ1-5, the complete variable domain is DVKVTQSSRYLVKRTGEKVFLECVQDMDHENMFWYRQDPGLGLRLIYFSYDVKMKEKGDIPEGYSVSREKKERFSLILESASTNQTSMYLCASSSRSGRQGRREPQHFGDGTRLSIL.